This T cell receptor (beta chain) was identified during a study of blood T cells in healthy people across ages. The study, taken as a whole, reports: Diversity of TCR beta correlated strongly with naive T cell percentage.

This clonotype was recorded at least ten times. Antigen specificity is unknown. Through a sample-barcoded 5' primer and a J-beta primer mix, a second PCR was run for about 6 to 12 cycles. TCRdb re-analysed the 5' RACE reads in MiXCR, keeping a single row per CDR3 protein. The data contain just under 900,000 distinct CDR3 sequences, around 30% of them seen just once; the ten biggest clones take up about 18%. J lost 9 bases, V lost 5 bases, and 7 bases had no gene match. CDR3 length: 15 residues. CDR1 is MGHDK, CDR2 SYGVNS, per germline. This TCR derives from a woman at least 80 years old in good health. Material for sequencing was blood. The chain employs TRBV25-1 and TRBJ1-6, with 10 bases lining up with TRBD1. The CDR3 sequence is CASSFSTGGGSPLHF. The CDR3 nucleotides are TGTGCCAGCAGTTTTTCGACAGGGGGCGGTTCACCCCTCCACTTT.